Below, 7 T cell receptor beta chains from the same sample are listed, as sequenced in a study of T cell responses to AZD1222 COVID-19 vaccine (dated by TCRdb to about 2021). The label giving this sample's time point can be read as: about 28 days (+/-7) after the second vaccine dose. Library preparation employed the immunoSEQ multiplex PCR assay. TCRdb holds this immuneACCESS table with in-frame rearrangements only. Some clones are missing; in checked studies, unresolved V genes explain under half, and the rest has no known cause. This sample has around 150,000 clones in its table, and more than 75% of those were observed once. The ten most abundant clones make up about 4.3% of the sample. The material was peripheral blood, obtained 28 days after the second AZD1222 dose. These receptors all stem from an adult who received the AZD1222 COVID-19 vaccine.

This chain links TRBV6-6 with TRBJ1-2; 7 bases line up with TRBD1. The length of the CDR3 is 15 residues. Unmatched junction bases numbered 16, after V lost 7 bases and J lost 8 bases. CDR1 MNHNY and CDR2 SVGAGI come from the germline V gene (reference sequence). The chain's CDR3 is CASIPGGGGLKGYTF. The CDR3 bases are TGTGCCAGCATCCCCGGAGGGGGCGGGCTGAAGGGCTACACCTTC.

Of note for this clone: The sample has other DNA sequences that encode this CDR3 too. The chain carries TRBV3-1 (or the pseudogene TRBV3-2) and TRBJ1-2; the D is unclear. CDR3 length: 12 amino acids. Germline CDR1 is LGHDT and CDR2 is YNNKEL (reference sequence). Trimming cost V 1 base and J 3 bases, with 3 bases left between them. CDR3 nucleotide sequence: TGTGCCAGCAGCCAAGGGGACTATGGCTACACCTTC. Its protein is CASSQGDYGYTF.

In this sample, this clone turned up once. The J gene is TRBJ2-1, the V gene TRBV7-9, with D uncertain. The V gene's germline CDR1 is SEHNR and CDR2 FQNEAQ (reference sequence). This CDR3 contains 16 residues. V was cut by 2 bases and J by 1 base, with 12 bases left in between. The CDR3 DNA follows: TGTGCCAGCAGCTTACTGGTGCCTACGTCCTACAATGAGCAGTTCTTC. It specifies CASSLLVPTSYNEQFF. The full variable domain, with the rest looked up from reference TRBV7-9 and TRBJ2-1, is DTGVSQNPRHKITKRGQNVTFRCDPISEHNRLYWYRQTLGQGPEFLTYFQNEAQLEKSRLLSDRFSAERPKGSFSTLEIQRTEQGDSAMYLCASSLLVPTSYNEQFFGPGTRLTVL.

The V call is TRBV30, the J call TRBJ1-2; TRBD1 agrees at 8 bases. Germline V CDR1 and CDR2: GTSNPN, SVGIG (reference sequence). V was pared by 6 bases and J by 6 bases, with 3 bases of the junction left unmatched. This CDR3 has 11 amino acids. The CDR3 DNA reads TGTGCCTGTACAGGGGGGGATGGCTACACCTTC. Its translation is CACTGGDGYTF.

The chain employs TRBV19 and TRBJ1-1, with 7 positions matching TRBD1. CDR1 is LNHDA and CDR2 is SQIVND in the germline V gene (reference sequence). The CDR3 sequence is 12 residues long. With V trimmed by 6 bases and J by 5 bases, 3 bases remained unmatched. CDR3 protein: CASRSRGTEAFF. In DNA, the CDR3 is TGTGCCAGTAGAAGCAGGGGGACTGAAGCTTTCTTT.

This chain uses TRBV13 with TRBJ2-7, with D uncertain. The CDR3 spans 12 residues. V was pared by 2 bases and J by 2 bases, with 4 bases between. The germline V gene has CDR1 PRHDT and CDR2 FYEKMQ (reference sequence). CDR3 nucleotide sequence: TGTGCCAGCAGCTTAAGGGCCTACGAGCAGTACTTC. Its translation: CASSLRAYEQYF.

The CDR3 DNA sequence: TGTGCCAGCAGCGTAACCGGGACAGACGGTGAGCAGTTCTTC. This sequence encodes CASSVTGTDGEQFF. The chain uses TRBV11-2 and TRBJ2-1; TRBD1 matches 7 bases. The CDR3 is made up of 14 amino acids. After removal of 5 bases from V and 9 bases from J, the junction contained 10 bases not matched to a gene. CDR1 SGHAT and CDR2 FQNNGV come from the germline V gene.